The next 10 T cell receptor beta chains were all read from a single sample in a study of graft-versus-host responses after intestinal transplantation listed by TCRdb under 2021. Read against the paper, the sample's time point label means: cells obtained before transplantation from donor or recipient. Their antigen targets remain unknown. The library was produced with the immunoSEQ multiplex PCR assay. In TCRdb, the immuneACCESS table is reduced to in-frame sequences with V and J assigned. These tables do not hold every clone; where another copy was compared, an unresolved V gene accounts for under half, and the others remain unexplained. This sample gives about 130,000 clones in total; 85% to 95% of them show up just once. Jointly, the top ten make up 0.15% to 0.2% of the sample. The sequenced sample was unstimulated CD4+ T cells sorted from spleen or lymph node cells, obtained before intestinal transplant. These receptors were taken from a human donor who received an intestinal transplant.

V is TRBV28 and J is TRBJ2-7; 7 bases are shared with TRBD1. V was pared by 3 bases and J by 4 bases, with 18 bases of the junction left unmatched. From germline, CDR1 is MDHEN and CDR2 SYDVKM. This CDR3 is built from 18 residues. DNA of the CDR3: TGTGCCAGCAGTTTTCCTTATTCGTTTGGGACAGCCGGTTACGAGCAGTACTTC. Its protein is CASSFPYSFGTAGYEQYF.

V usage is TRBV6-1 and J usage is TRBJ2-3, with 8 bases that match TRBD2. The V and J ends lost 5 bases and 4 bases, in that order; junction bases with no gene match: 5. The CDR3 extends over 14 amino acids. Germline V gene data show CDR1 as MNHNS and CDR2 as SASEGT. The CDR3 nucleotides are TGTGCCAGCAGTCCTGTGACTAGCGCAGATACGCAGTATTTT. This sequence encodes CASSPVTSADTQYF.

The V call is TRBV4-2, the J call TRBJ2-7; 8 nucleotides agree with TRBD2. Germline V gives CDR1 LGHNA, CDR2 YNFKEQ. The V gene end was trimmed by 7 bases and the J gene end by 3 bases; junction bases not matched to a gene: 11. CDR3 length equals 15 residues. The CDR3 protein is CASTIPGTRDYEQYF. The CDR3 DNA reads TGTGCCAGCACCATTCCCGGGACTAGGGACTACGAGCAGTACTTC.

The chain recombines TRBV27 with TRBJ2-3; D is uncertain. Between the trimmed V and J ends, which lost 3 bases and 6 bases, there was a span of 13 bases. The germline gives CDR1 MNHEY, CDR2 SMNVEV (reference sequence). The CDR3 is 14 amino acids. Here the CDR3 DNA reads TGTGCCAGCAGTTTTGGCACCACGTACGATACGCAGTATTTT. Encoded protein: CASSFGTTYDTQYF.

The rearrangement uses TRBV7-3 and TRBJ2-5; maybe TRBD1 (6 bases). CDR1 is SGHTA and CDR2 is FQGTGA in the germline V gene. The CDR3 has 11 residues. Trimming took 5 bases from V and 5 from J, leaving 6 bases between them. The CDR3 protein is CASSQGETQYF. The CDR3, as DNA: TGTGCCAGCAGCCAGGGGGAGACCCAGTACTTC.

The chain is built from TRBV19 and TRBJ2-7; 11 nucleotides line up with TRBD2. CDR1 LNHDA and CDR2 SQIVND come from the germline V gene (reference sequence). V lost 1 base, J lost 0 bases, and 8 bases stayed unmatched. CDR3 length: 18 residues. CDR3 amino acids: CASSIALAGGANSYEQYF. CDR3 nucleotide sequence: TGTGCCAGTAGTATAGCGCTAGCGGGAGGTGCTAACTCCTACGAGCAGTACTTC.

The chain combines TRBV30 with TRBJ1-5; a possible D gene is TRBD1 (6 bases). The CDR3 loop spans 13 amino acids. Germline CDR1 GTSNPN, CDR2 SVGIG (reference sequence). The V end lost 7 bases, the J end lost 1 base, and 11 bases lay between the germline ends. CDR3 nucleotides: TGTGCCTATTCAGGGGTGAGCAATCAGCCCCAGCATTTT. This encodes CAYSGVSNQPQHF.

This chain connects TRBV19 to TRBJ2-7; a weak D match, TRBD1 (6 bases). Trimming shortened V by 4 bases and J by 9 bases, and 19 bases separated the two germline ends. This CDR3 has 14 residues. The germline V gene has CDR1 LNHDA and CDR2 SQIVND (reference sequence). CDR3 bases: TGTGCCAGTAGTACCGGGACAAAGGGCTCAGGGCAGTACTTC. Protein product: CASSTGTKGSGQYF.

J is TRBJ2-1 and V is TRBV19; TRBD2 matches at 11 bases. The CDR3 contains 16 residues. Per germline, CDR1 LNHDA and CDR2 SQIVND (reference sequence). The J segment lost 10 bases and the V segment lost 1 base, leaving 9 bases of the junction unmatched. CDR3 nucleotide sequence: TGTGCCAGTAGTATAGCTGGGCTAGCGGGAGGTCACGAGCAGTTCTTC. This codes for CASSIAGLAGGHEQFF. Using reference TRBV19 and TRBJ2-1 for the parts outside the CDR3, the full variable domain is DGGITQSPKYLFRKEGQNVTLSCEQNLNHDAMYWYRQDPGQGLRLIYYSQIVNDFQKGDIAEGYSVSREKKESFPLTVTSAQKNPTAFYLCASSIAGLAGGHEQFFGPGTRLTVL.

The chain uses TRBV12-5 and TRBJ1-1, with unresolved D. V lost 1 base and J 3 bases, leaving 12 bases between the germline ends. This CDR3 comprises 15 residues. Germline V CDR1 and CDR2: LGHNT, FRNRAP. The DNA of the CDR3 is TGTGCTAGTGGTTTGGGACCATCCCGGGACACTGAAGCTTTCTTT. Amino acids: CASGLGPSRDTEAFF.